Listed here are 32 T cell receptor beta chains from one sample, sequenced in a study of cytomegalovirus exposure and HLA in healthy donors. The PCR contained 60 Vbeta and 13 Jbeta primers. Assay used: immunoSEQ multiplex PCR; TCRdb lists only in-frame clones, some missing. The sample carries about 130,000 clones, 74% recorded once. Material for sequencing was PBMCs. The receptors come from a man aged 35 to 55 in good health and CMV-seropositive.

The chain has TRBV30 and TRBJ1-2; a possible D gene is TRBD1 (6 bases). V was trimmed by 1 base and J by 4 bases, leaving 19 bases between them. Germline V gives CDR1 GTSNPN, CDR2 SVGIG (reference sequence). The CDR3 has 16 residues. In nucleotides, the CDR3 is TGTGCCTGGAGTGGGGTCCGGGGGGCGTGGGGCTATGGCTACACCTTC. It specifies CAWSGVRGAWGYGYTF.

The J gene is TRBJ2-7, the V gene TRBV5-4; 11 bases are shared with TRBD2. Unmatched junction bases numbered 10, after V lost 2 bases and J lost 3 bases. Per the germline V gene, CDR1 is SGHNT and CDR2 is YYREEE (reference sequence). The CDR3 length is 17 residues. The CDR3 nucleotides read TGTGCCAGCAGCTTACCGCTACCGACTAGCGGGATCTACGAGCAGTACTTC. It encodes CASSLPLPTSGIYEQYF.

The J gene is TRBJ1-3, the V gene TRBV19, with unresolved D. The CDR3 extends over 21 amino acids. Germline lookup yields CDR1 LNHDA and CDR2 SQIVND (reference sequence). The V end was cut by 3 bases, the J end by 3 bases, with 30 bases between. CDR3 protein: CASSIRRRVAGSQGLGNTIYF. CDR3 sequence (DNA): TGTGCCAGTAGTATCCGCAGGAGGGTTGCTGGAAGCCAAGGGCTTGGAAACACCATATATTTT.

Regarding this clone: Other nucleotide sequences in the sample specify the same CDR3. This chain joins TRBV30 and TRBJ1-1; D perhaps matches TRBD1 (6 bases). With 2 bases removed from V and 1 base from J, the gap between germline ends came to 8 bases. The V gene's germline CDR1 is GTSNPN and CDR2 SVGIG (reference sequence). CDR3 size: 13 residues. CDR3 coding DNA: TGTGCCTGGAGTCGGACAGAGAACACTGAAGCTTTCTTT. Translation gives CAWSRTENTEAFF.

The chain is built from TRBV5-1 and TRBJ2-3; D is ambiguous. CDR1 is SGHRS, CDR2 YFSETQ, per germline. V dropped 3 bases and J dropped 4 bases, with 12 bases sitting between them. The CDR3 has 14 amino acids. Here the CDR3 reads CASSSRATADTQYF. The CDR3 DNA reads TGCGCCAGCAGCTCGAGAGCGACGGCAGATACGCAGTATTTT.

The J gene is TRBJ1-2, the V gene TRBV5-4, with 11 bases fitting TRBD1. Germline trimming cut 5 bases from V and 2 bases from J; bases unmatched to any gene: 5. Germline V lookup: CDR1 SGHNT, CDR2 YYREEE (reference sequence). CDR3 length: 15 amino acids. The CDR3 nucleotides read TGTGCCAGCAGGGTAGGACAGGGGGCGAACTATGGCTACACCTTC. It translates to CASRVGQGANYGYTF.

The chain couples TRBV5-4 to TRBJ2-3, with 12 bases lining up with TRBD2. Germline values: CDR1 SGHNT, CDR2 YYREEE (reference sequence). Trimming took 3 bases from V and 1 from J; bases not matched to a gene: 3. This CDR3 is built from 16 residues. CDR3 bases: TGTGCCAGCAGCTCCCGGACTAGCGGGGGCACAGATACGCAGTATTTT. It yields the protein CASSSRTSGGTDTQYF.

The chain has TRBV4-2 and TRBJ1-5, with 9 bases matching TRBD1. The CDR3 length is 19 residues. CDR1 and CDR2 (germline): LGHNA, YNFKEQ. The V and J ends lost 1 base and 0 bases, in that order; junction bases with no gene match: 10. The CDR3 sequence: CASSQGDRANTYSNQPQHF. As DNA, the CDR3 is TGTGCCAGCAGCCAAGGGGACAGGGCGAACACTTATAGCAATCAGCCCCAGCATTTT.

The V gene is TRBV29-1, the J gene TRBJ2-7; 11 bases fit TRBD2. CDR1 SQVTM and CDR2 ANQGSEA come from the germline V gene. The ends lost 2 bases at V and 0 bases at J; junction bases unmatched: 6. The length of the CDR3 is 16 residues. The CDR3 bases are TGCAGCGTTGAACTAGCGGGGGGCCCGAGCTCCTACGAGCAGTACTTC. Its translation is CSVELAGGPSSYEQYF.

The rearrangement joins TRBV10-3 to TRBJ1-4; TRBD1 might be the D (6 bases). The V gene lost 0 bases and the J gene lost 1 base, with 6 bases spanning the gap. The CDR3 totals 15 residues. Germline values: CDR1 ENHRY, CDR2 SYGVKD. CDR3 DNA sequence: TGTGCCATCAGTGAGTCGGGACAAACTAATGAAAAACTGTTTTTT. The encoded protein is CAISESGQTNEKLFF.

This chain links TRBV5-6 with TRBJ2-7, with TRBD1 identical over 11 bases. Losses at the gene ends were 0 bases for V and 5 bases for J; bases not matched to a gene: 7. CDR1 is SGHDT and CDR2 is YYEEEE in the germline V gene. CDR3 length equals 16 residues. The CDR3: CASSLGWTGGRNEQYF. DNA for the CDR3: TGTGCCAGCAGCTTGGGGTGGACAGGGGGCAGGAACGAGCAGTACTTC.

This clone was seen a single time. The chain employs TRBV19 and TRBJ2-6, with a tentative D call TRBD2 (5 bases). The ends were cut back, 3 bases at V and 4 bases at J, with 13 bases in the middle. This CDR3 region has 16 residues. Germline-derived CDR1 and CDR2 are LNHDA and SQIVND (reference sequence). In DNA, the CDR3 is TGTGCCAGTAGTATCTGGGGTCGGAGGGGGGCCAACGTCCTGACTTTC. Encoded protein: CASSIWGRRGANVLTF. The complete variable domain, with remaining parts taken from reference TRBV19 and TRBJ2-6, reads DGGITQSPKYLFRKEGQNVTLSCEQNLNHDAMYWYRQDPGQGLRLIYYSQIVNDFQKGDIAEGYSVSREKKESFPLTVTSAQKNPTAFYLCASSIWGRRGANVLTFGAGSRLTVL.

The chain joins TRBV2 to TRBJ1-4, with D maybe TRBD1 (6 bases). Trimming pared 6 bases from V and 8 bases from J, leaving 16 bases between. Germline-derived CDR1 and CDR2 are SNHLY and FYNNEI. This CDR3 comprises 14 residues. The CDR3 bases are TGTGCCAGCAGGTCTGACAGGCCTCGGGAAAAACTGTTTTTT. Translating gives CASRSDRPREKLFF. The whole variable domain, remainder taken from reference TRBV2 and TRBJ1-4, is EPEVTQTPSHQVTQMGQEVILRCVPISNHLYFYWYRQILGQKVEFLVSFYNNEISEKSEIFDDQFSVERPDGSNFTLKIRSTKLEDSAMYFCASRSDRPREKLFFGSGTQLSVL.

This clone appeared a single time. The junction and the germline gene differ at one end; a read error may be behind it. Other DNA sequences of this sample code for an identical CDR3. V gene TRBV4-2 combines with J gene TRBJ1-4; D is perhaps TRBD1 (6 bases). The CDR3 loop spans 17 amino acids. The germline gives CDR1 LGHNA, CDR2 YNFKEQ. The CDR3 is CASSQEGGGAANEKLFF. The DNA for the CDR3 is TGTGCCAGCAGTCAAGAGGGAGGGGGGGCAGCTAATGAAAAACTGTTTTTT.

This chain's CDR3 is CAISEYEEETQYF. In DNA, the CDR3 is TGTGCCATCAGTGAGTATGAGGAAGAGACCCAGTACTTC. V and J are TRBV10-3 and TRBJ2-5, with no clear D. Germline CDR1 reads ENHRY; CDR2 reads SYGVKD. The CDR3 sequence is 13 residues long. The V gene lost 1 base and the J gene lost 3 bases, with 6 bases spanning the gap.

The sample holds one count of this clone. The chain employs TRBV7-2 and TRBJ1-1; no clear D. V lost 1 base, J lost 1 base, and 7 bases lay in between. The CDR3 has 14 amino acids. Per the germline V gene, CDR1 is SGHTA and CDR2 is FQGNSA. CDR3: CASSLVPGNTEAFF. The DNA of the CDR3 is TGTGCCAGCAGCTTAGTCCCAGGGAACACTGAAGCTTTCTTT.

CDR3: CASRKRSSVTGTGELFF. The CDR3 nucleotides read TGTGCCAGCAGGAAACGGTCTAGCGTAACAGGAACCGGGGAGCTGTTTTTT. The V gene is TRBV7-9, the J gene TRBJ2-2, with D maybe TRBD2 (6 bases). The CDR3 runs to 17 residues. The ends were cut back, 6 bases at V and 5 bases at J, with 22 bases in the middle. Germline V gene lookup returns CDR1 SEHNR and CDR2 FQNEAQ (reference sequence).

The rearrangement links TRBV27 to TRBJ2-3; 7 bases line up with TRBD1. Germline V lookup: CDR1 MNHEY, CDR2 SMNVEV (reference sequence). This CDR3 spans 14 amino acids. V was clipped by 1 base and J by 5 bases; unmatched bases: 3. The CDR3 loop is CASSLLQGIDTQYF. In DNA, the CDR3 is TGTGCCAGCAGTTTATTACAGGGGATAGATACGCAGTATTTT.

The J gene is TRBJ2-3, the V gene TRBV6-4; 7 nucleotides agree with TRBD1. The CDR3 loop spans 17 amino acids. V shed 2 bases and J 1 base; nucleotides not matched to a gene: 9. Germline CDR1 is MRHNA and CDR2 is SNTAGT. CDR3 DNA: TGTGCCAGCAGTGACCGGGACAGCTTCAGAGGCACAGATACGCAGTATTTT. Amino acids: CASSDRDSFRGTDTQYF.

The chain employs TRBV7-3 and TRBJ2-1; D may be TRBD1 (6 bases). Trimming pared 5 bases from V and 5 bases from J, leaving 16 bases between. There are 15 residues in the CDR3. The V gene's germline CDR1 is SGHTA and CDR2 FQGTGA. CDR3 coding DNA: TGTGCCAGCAGCATCCGGTGGCAGGGGAACAATGAGCAGTTCTTC. Translating gives CASSIRWQGNNEQFF. Full variable domain (missing parts from reference TRBV7-3 and TRBJ2-1): GAGVSQTPSNKVTEKGKYVELRCDPISGHTALYWYRQSLGQGPEFLIYFQGTGAADDSGLPNDRFFAVRPEGSVSTLKIQRTERGDSAVYLCASSIRWQGNNEQFFGPGTRLTVL.

This clone was detected only once. V gene TRBV28 combines with J gene TRBJ2-7; 11 nucleotides match TRBD1. CDR1 is MDHEN and CDR2 is SYDVKM in the germline V gene. The CDR3 has 15 residues. The trim removed 9 bases at V and 4 bases at J, leaving 11 bases unmatched. The CDR3 nucleotides read TGTGCCAGTGAAACGACCGGGACAGGGGGGTACGAGCAGTACTTC. Translation gives CASETTGTGGYEQYF.

This chain links TRBV18 with TRBJ1-5; 8 bases are shared with TRBD1. The germline V gene encodes CDR1 KGHSH and CDR2 LQKENI. CDR3 length: 15 amino acids. V lost 2 bases to trimming and J lost 2 bases; unmatched junction nucleotides: 2. CDR3 protein: CASSPTQGGNQPQHF. As DNA, the CDR3 is TGTGCCAGCTCACCAACACAGGGGGGCAATCAGCCCCAGCATTTT.

A single count supports this clone. The gene calls are TRBV6-5 and TRBJ1-2; TRBD1 matches 7 bases. The CDR3 extends over 14 amino acids. Germline trimming cut 8 bases from V and 8 bases from J; bases unmatched to any gene: 14. CDR1 MNHEY and CDR2 SVGAGI come from the germline V gene. Written as DNA, the CDR3 is TGTGCCAGCCGGGAAGACAGGGAGAGCGGGGGCTACACCTTC. It translates to CASREDRESGGYTF.

Here the CDR3 reads CASSQETTGGTDTQYF. In nucleotides, the CDR3 is TGCGCCAGCAGCCAAGAGACCACAGGTGGAACAGATACGCAGTATTTT. The gene calls are TRBV4-1 and TRBJ2-3; possibly TRBD1 for D (5 bases). V lost 0 bases and J lost 3, with 13 bases in between. The CDR3 length is 16 residues. Looked up from germline, CDR1 is MGHRA and CDR2 is YSYEKL.

The rearrangement uses TRBV28 and TRBJ1-1; 9 bases align to TRBD1. There are 13 residues in the CDR3. Germline lookup yields CDR1 MDHEN and CDR2 SYDVKM. Trimming took 10 bases from V and 4 from J; bases not matched to a gene: 7. The CDR3 nucleotides read TGTGCCACTCAAGACAGGGGGTTCACTGAAGCTTTCTTT. This encodes CATQDRGFTEAFF.

V and J are TRBV19 and TRBJ2-7; D may be TRBD2 (5 bases). The germline V gene has CDR1 LNHDA and CDR2 SQIVND (reference sequence). V lost 5 bases to trimming and J lost 0 bases, with 14 bases between them. CDR3 length: 15 amino acids. CDR3 DNA sequence: TGTGCCAGTAGTTCGTGGACGGGGAGCTCCTACGAGCAGTACTTC. It specifies CASSSWTGSSYEQYF. The full variable domain, rest sourced from reference TRBV19 and TRBJ2-7, is DGGITQSPKYLFRKEGQNVTLSCEQNLNHDAMYWYRQDPGQGLRLIYYSQIVNDFQKGDIAEGYSVSREKKESFPLTVTSAQKNPTAFYLCASSSWTGSSYEQYFGPGTRLTVT.

V usage is TRBV5-8 and J usage is TRBJ2-7, with TRBD1 as a possible D gene (5 bases). With 1 base removed from V and 6 bases from J, the gap between germline ends came to 11 bases. The CDR3 sequence is 13 residues long. The V gene's germline CDR1 is SGHTS and CDR2 YDEGEE. The CDR3 loop reads CASSLQGSLEQYF. In DNA, the CDR3 is TGTGCCAGCAGCTTGCAGGGTAGTCTCGAGCAGTACTTC.

The rearrangement uses TRBV28 and TRBJ2-5; 9 bases map to TRBD1. There are 17 residues in the CDR3. With V trimmed by 2 bases and J by 5 bases, 12 bases remained unmatched. The germline V gene encodes CDR1 MDHEN and CDR2 SYDVKM. CDR3 nucleotides: TGTGCCAGCAGTTTACTTCGAGGGACAGGGATAGCCGAGACCCAGTACTTC. It codes for CASSLLRGTGIAETQYF.

This clone was seen a handful of times. This chain links TRBV5-1 with TRBJ1-1; D is ambiguous. The CDR3 is 13 amino acids. Germline V gives CDR1 SGHRS, CDR2 YFSETQ. V lost 5 bases and J lost 1, with 9 bases in between. CDR3 in amino acids: CASSNAGNTEAFF. CDR3 DNA: TGCGCCAGCAGTAATGCGGGGAACACTGAAGCTTTCTTT.

This clone was seen a few times. The rearrangement links TRBV5-6 to TRBJ2-1, with TRBD2 matching over 12 bases. This CDR3 region has 15 residues. CDR1 is SGHDT and CDR2 is YYEEEE in the germline V gene. Trimming removed 0 bases from V and 9 bases from J; junction bases left unmatched: 4. This CDR3 is CASSLGLAGASEQFF. CDR3 bases: TGTGCCAGCAGCTTGGGACTAGCGGGAGCCAGTGAGCAGTTCTTC.

The DNA of the CDR3 is TGTGCCAGCAGTGAAAGCGTTAAGGGAGGTTACGAGCAGTACTTC. Encoded protein: CASSESVKGGYEQYF. The chain couples TRBV6-4 to TRBJ2-7, with D perhaps TRBD2 (6 bases). Germline V gives CDR1 MRHNA, CDR2 SNTAGT. This CDR3 spans 15 amino acids. Trimming removed 3 bases at V and 4 bases at J, with 16 bases between.

V and J are TRBV6-5 and TRBJ1-6; 7 nucleotides line up with TRBD1. V shed 0 bases, J shed 4 bases, and the junction held 0 bases outside the gene matches. Germline V CDR1 and CDR2: MNHEY, SVGAGI. CDR3 size: 15 residues. This CDR3 is CASSYSTGYNSPLHF. The CDR3 DNA sequence: TGTGCCAGCAGTTACTCGACAGGGTATAATTCACCCCTCCACTTT.